This T cell receptor (beta chain) came from a study of lymphopenia after photon versus proton radiotherapy. Assay used: immunoSEQ multiplex PCR; TCRdb lists only in-frame clones, some missing. The sample contains approximately 17,000 clones, around nine tenths of which appear only once. Germline values: CDR1 SGHVS, CDR2 FNYEAQ. This CDR3 contains 15 residues. Losses at the gene ends were 0 bases for V and 6 bases for J; bases not matched to a gene: 2. Study-wide points: Proton therapy kept repertoires fairly stable, unlike photons, which gained effector/memory cells. Authors raise, but do not show, better survival with proton therapy. Post-nadir TCR diversity decline inversely tracked overall survival among those who died. After the lymphocyte nadir, photon-treated repertoires showed oligoclonal expansion, especially of CD8+ Temra cells.

In the case of this clone: The target antigen is unknown.

The TCR comes from a man in his fifties or sixties with pancreatic cancer. The material sequenced was peripheral blood, taken from a patient treated with photon-based radiotherapy. This chain links TRBV7-6 with TRBJ2-1; 10 bases line up with TRBD1. The CDR3 DNA reads as TGTGCCAGCAGCTTAGCTCGGACAGGGGGCAATGAGCAGTTCTTC. Protein sequence: CASSLARTGGNEQFF. Variable domain in full (rest from reference TRBV7-6 and TRBJ2-1): GAGVSQSPRYKVTKRGQDVALRCDPISGHVSLYWYRQALGQGPEFLTYFNYEAQQDKSGLPNDRFSAERPEGSISTLTIQRTEQRDSAMYRCASSLARTGGNEQFFGPGTRLTVL.